What follows is one T cell receptor (beta chain) and its context. What it binds is unknown. The sample is drawn from a study of T cell repertoires in cytomegalovirus infection. The study, taken as a whole, reports: Predominance within the ex vivo response was attributable to HLA-C-restricted CMV-specific TCR beta clonotypes.

MiXCR, applied by TCRdb to the reads, yields one record per CDR3 protein. The sample records 640,000 or so distinct CDR3 sequences, around a third being singletons. V lost 5 bases to trimming and J lost 5 bases; unmatched junction nucleotides: 7. This CDR3 spans 15 amino acids. Germline V gene data show CDR1 as MNHEY and CDR2 as SVGEGT. This TCR was recovered from a human donor in good health (CMV status not recorded). Some clones in this sample may be carry-over from other donors' samples. This material consisted of cultured PBMCs, taken from culture after CMV antigen stimulation. The chain employs TRBV6-2 or TRBV6-3 and TRBJ1-5; 9 bases fit TRBD1. The CDR3 region is CASSVRTGVDQPQHF. DNA for the CDR3: TGTGCCAGCAGTGTCAGGACAGGGGTTGATCAGCCCCAGCATTTT.